One T cell receptor (beta chain) is described in this entry. This entry belongs to a study of blood T cell repertoires in COVID-19. The wider study: Sample material is recorded as cDNA or gDNA derived from T cells, B-cell-depleted T cells, or PBMCs.

The authors' processing: Reference gene primer amplification gave estimated nucleated cell counts. Sequenced by immunoSEQ multiplex PCR; TCRdb stores in-frame clones only, minus some. That table gives V, J and clone size, and the DNA gave D and trimming. Of about 150,000 clones in the sample, under 90% are singletons; the top ten hold under 0.75%. Germline CDR1 and CDR2: MNHEY and SVGAGI. J was trimmed by 3 bases and V by 6 bases; bases with no gene match: 1. The CDR3 contains 14 residues. The clonotype comes from a man in his fifties or sixties with acute or convalescent COVID-19. Sequenced input: peripheral blood. V usage is TRBV6-5 and J usage is TRBJ1-6, with 8 bases matching TRBD1. The CDR3 nucleotides read TGTGCCAGCAGACAGGGGGACTATAATTCACCCCTCCACTTT. Its protein is CASRQGDYNSPLHF.